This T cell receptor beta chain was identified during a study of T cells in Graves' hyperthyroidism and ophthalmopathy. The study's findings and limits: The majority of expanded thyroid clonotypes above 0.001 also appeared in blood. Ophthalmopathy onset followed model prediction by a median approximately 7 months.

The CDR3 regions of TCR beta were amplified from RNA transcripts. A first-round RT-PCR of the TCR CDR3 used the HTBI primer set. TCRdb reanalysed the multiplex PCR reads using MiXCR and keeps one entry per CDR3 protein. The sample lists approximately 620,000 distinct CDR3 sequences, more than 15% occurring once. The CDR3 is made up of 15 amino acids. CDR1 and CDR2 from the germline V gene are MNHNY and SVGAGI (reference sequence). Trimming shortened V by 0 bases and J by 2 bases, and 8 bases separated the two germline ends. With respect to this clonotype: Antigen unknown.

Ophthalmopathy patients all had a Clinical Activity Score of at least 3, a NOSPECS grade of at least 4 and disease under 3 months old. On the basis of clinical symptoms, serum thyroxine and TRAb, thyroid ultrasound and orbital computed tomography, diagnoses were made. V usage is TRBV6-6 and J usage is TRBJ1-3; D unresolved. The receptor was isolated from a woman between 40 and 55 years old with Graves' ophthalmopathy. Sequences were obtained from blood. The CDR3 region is CASSYSGEAGNTIYF. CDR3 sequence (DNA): TGTGCCAGCAGTTACTCCGGGGAGGCTGGAAACACCATATATTTT.